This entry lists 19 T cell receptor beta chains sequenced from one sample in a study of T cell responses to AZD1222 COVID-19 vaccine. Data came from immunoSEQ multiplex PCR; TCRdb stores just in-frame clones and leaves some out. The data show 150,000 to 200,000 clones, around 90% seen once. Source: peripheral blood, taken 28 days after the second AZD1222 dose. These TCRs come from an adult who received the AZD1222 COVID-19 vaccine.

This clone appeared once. The CDR3 protein is CASSSSTGGRESPLHF. CDR3 nucleotide sequence: TGTGCCAGCTCGTCCTCTACAGGGGGTCGGGAGTCACCCCTCCACTTT. The rearrangement uses TRBV18 and TRBJ1-6; 8 bases match TRBD1. V shed 6 bases and J 10 bases; nucleotides not matched to a gene: 14. The germline gives CDR1 KGHSH, CDR2 LQKENI. This CDR3 region has 16 residues.

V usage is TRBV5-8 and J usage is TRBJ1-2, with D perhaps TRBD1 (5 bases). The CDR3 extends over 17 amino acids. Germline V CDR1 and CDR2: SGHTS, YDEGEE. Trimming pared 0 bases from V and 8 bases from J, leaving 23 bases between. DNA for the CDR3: TGTGCCAGCAGCTTGGGACGACAGCGAGTCTCCTTTAGCGGCTACACCTTC. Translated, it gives CASSLGRQRVSFSGYTF.

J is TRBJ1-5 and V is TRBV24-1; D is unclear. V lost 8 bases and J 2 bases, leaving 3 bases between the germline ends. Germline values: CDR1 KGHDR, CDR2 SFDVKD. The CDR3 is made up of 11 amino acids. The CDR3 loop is CATNGNQPQHF. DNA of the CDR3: TGTGCCACCAATGGCAATCAGCCCCAGCATTTT.

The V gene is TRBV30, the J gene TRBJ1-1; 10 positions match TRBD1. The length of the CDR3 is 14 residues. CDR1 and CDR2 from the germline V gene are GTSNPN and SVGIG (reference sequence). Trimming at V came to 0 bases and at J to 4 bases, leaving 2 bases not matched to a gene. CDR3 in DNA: TGTGCCTGGAGTGTGACAGGGGGCAGCACTGAAGCTTTCTTT. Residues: CAWSVTGGSTEAFF.

The CDR3 DNA sequence: TGTGCCAGCAGTTACGGAAGCGTCATCCGGGACAATGAGCAGTTCTTC. Encoded protein: CASSYGSVIRDNEQFF. V is TRBV6-5 and J is TRBJ2-1; no firm D call. V was shortened by 2 bases and J by 5 bases, with 16 bases between the two germline ends. CDR1 is MNHEY, CDR2 SVGAGI, per germline. This CDR3 spans 16 amino acids.

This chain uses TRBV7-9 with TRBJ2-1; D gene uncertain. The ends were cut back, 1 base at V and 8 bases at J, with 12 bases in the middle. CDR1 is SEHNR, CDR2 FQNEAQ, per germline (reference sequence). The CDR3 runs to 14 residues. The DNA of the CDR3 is TGTGCCAGCAGCTTAGGTCTCCTTGCCGATGAGCAGTTCTTC. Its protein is CASSLGLLADEQFF.

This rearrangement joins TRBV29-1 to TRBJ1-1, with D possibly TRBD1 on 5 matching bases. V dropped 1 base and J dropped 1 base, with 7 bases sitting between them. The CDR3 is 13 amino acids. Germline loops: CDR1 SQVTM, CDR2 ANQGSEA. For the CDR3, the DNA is TGCAGCGTTGAAGGGGGGAGGAACACTGAAGCTTTCTTT. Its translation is CSVEGGRNTEAFF.

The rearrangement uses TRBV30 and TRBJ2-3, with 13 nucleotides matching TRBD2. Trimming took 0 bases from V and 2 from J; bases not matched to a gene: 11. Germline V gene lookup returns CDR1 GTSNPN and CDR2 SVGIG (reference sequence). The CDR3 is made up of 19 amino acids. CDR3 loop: CAWSVLRTSGGRSTDTQYF. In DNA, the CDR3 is TGTGCCTGGAGTGTACTTAGGACTAGCGGGGGACGCTCCACAGATACGCAGTATTTT.

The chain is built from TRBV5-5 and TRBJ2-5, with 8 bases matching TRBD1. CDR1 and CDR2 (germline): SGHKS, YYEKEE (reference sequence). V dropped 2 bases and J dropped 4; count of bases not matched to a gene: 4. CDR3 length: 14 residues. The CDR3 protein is CASSFGQGSETQYF. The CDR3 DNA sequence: TGTGCCAGCAGCTTCGGACAGGGATCAGAGACCCAGTACTTC.

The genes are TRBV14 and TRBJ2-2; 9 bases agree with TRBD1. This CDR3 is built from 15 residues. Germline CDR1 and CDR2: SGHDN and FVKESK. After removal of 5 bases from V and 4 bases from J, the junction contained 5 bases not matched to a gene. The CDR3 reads CASSYRGRSTGELFF. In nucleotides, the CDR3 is TGTGCCAGCAGCTACAGGGGGCGCAGCACCGGGGAGCTGTTTTTT.

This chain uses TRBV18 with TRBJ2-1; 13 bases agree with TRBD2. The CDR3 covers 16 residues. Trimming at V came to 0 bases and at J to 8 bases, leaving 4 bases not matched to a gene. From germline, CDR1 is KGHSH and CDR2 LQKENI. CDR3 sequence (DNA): TGTGCCAGCTCACCACCCAGACTAGCGGGGGGCTATGAGCAGTTCTTC. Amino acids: CASSPPRLAGGYEQFF.

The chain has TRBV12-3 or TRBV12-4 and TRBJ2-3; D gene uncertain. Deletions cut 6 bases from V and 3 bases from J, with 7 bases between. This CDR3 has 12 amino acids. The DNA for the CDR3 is TGTGCCAGCAGGGGAACAACAGATACGCAGTATTTT. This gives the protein CASRGTTDTQYF.

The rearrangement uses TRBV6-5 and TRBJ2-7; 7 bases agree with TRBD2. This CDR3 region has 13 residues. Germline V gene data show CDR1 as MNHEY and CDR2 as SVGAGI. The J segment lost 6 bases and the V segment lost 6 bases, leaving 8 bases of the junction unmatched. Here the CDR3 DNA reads TGTGCCAGCAGGCCCAGGAAGCGGGGCGAGCAGTACTTC. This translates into CASRPRKRGEQYF.

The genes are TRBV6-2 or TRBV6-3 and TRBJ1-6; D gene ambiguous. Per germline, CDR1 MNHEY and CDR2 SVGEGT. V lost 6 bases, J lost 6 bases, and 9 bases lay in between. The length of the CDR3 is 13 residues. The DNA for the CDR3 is TGTGCCAGCAGCAAAGAGACTAATTCACCCCTCCACTTT. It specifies CASSKETNSPLHF.

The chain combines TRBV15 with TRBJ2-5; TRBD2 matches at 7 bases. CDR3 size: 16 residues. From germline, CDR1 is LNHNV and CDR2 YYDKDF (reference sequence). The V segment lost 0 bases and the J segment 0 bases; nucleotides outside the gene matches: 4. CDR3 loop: CATSREYGLDQETQYF. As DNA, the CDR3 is TGTGCCACCAGCAGAGAGTACGGACTAGACCAAGAGACCCAGTACTTC.

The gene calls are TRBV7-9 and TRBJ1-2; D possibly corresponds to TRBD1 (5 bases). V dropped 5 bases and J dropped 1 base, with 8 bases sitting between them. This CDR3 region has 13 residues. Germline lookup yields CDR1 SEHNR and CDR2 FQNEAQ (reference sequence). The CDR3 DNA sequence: TGTGCCAGCAGCACCGACAGTAACTATGGCTACACCTTC. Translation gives CASSTDSNYGYTF.

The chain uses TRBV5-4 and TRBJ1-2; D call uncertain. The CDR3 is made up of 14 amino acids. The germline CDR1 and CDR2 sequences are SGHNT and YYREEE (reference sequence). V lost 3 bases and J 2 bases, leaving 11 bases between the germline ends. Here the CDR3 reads CASSSSGRNYGYTF. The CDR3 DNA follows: TGTGCCAGCAGCTCCTCCGGACGGAACTATGGCTACACCTTC. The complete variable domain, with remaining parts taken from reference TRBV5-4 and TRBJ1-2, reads ETGVTQSPTHLIKTRGQQVTLRCSSQSGHNTVSWYQQALGQGPQFIFQYYREEENGRGNFPPRFSGLQFPNYSSELNVNALELDDSALYLCASSSSGRNYGYTFGSGTRLTVV.

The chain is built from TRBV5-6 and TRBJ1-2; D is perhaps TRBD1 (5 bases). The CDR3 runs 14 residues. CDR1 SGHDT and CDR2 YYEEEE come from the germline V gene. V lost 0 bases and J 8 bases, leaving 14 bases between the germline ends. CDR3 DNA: TGTGCCAGCAGCTTGGGTCAGGGTGTGGAGGGCTACACCTTC. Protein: CASSLGQGVEGYTF. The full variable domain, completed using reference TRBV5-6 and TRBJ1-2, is DAGVTQSPTHLIKTRGQQVTLRCSPKSGHDTVSWYQQALGQGPQFIFQYYEEEERQRGNFPDRFSGHQFPNYSSELNVNALLLGDSALYLCASSLGQGVEGYTFGSGTRLTVV.

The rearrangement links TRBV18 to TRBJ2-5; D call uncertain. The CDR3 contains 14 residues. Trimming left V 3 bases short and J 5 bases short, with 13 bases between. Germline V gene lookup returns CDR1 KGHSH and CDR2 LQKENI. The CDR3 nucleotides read TGTGCCAGCTCACCCAGTGGGATCGGGGAGACCCAGTACTTC. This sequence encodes CASSPSGIGETQYF.